These 18 T cell receptor beta chains originate from one sample sequenced in a study of shared clonotypes between healthy human individuals. Measured with immunoSEQ multiplex PCR; TCRdb has only the in-frame clones, and not every one. This table has 2 million to 2.5 million clones, more than 90% appearing once. Sequenced sample: naive CD4+ T cells sorted from blood. Subset denoted: CD45RA+ positively selected. The receptors were sampled from a man in his late teens or twenties in good health.

The rearrangement joins TRBV15 to TRBJ2-7; the D call may be TRBD1 or TRBD2 (5 bases each). CDR3 length: 14 residues. V lost 1 base and J lost 1, with 8 bases in between. CDR1 and CDR2 (germline): LNHNV, YYDKDF (reference sequence). CDR3 loop: CATSRGGESYEQYF. The CDR3 DNA follows: TGTGCCACCAGCAGAGGAGGGGAGTCCTACGAGCAGTACTTC.

The chain joins TRBV30 to TRBJ2-1; no clear D gene. Germline CDR1 reads GTSNPN; CDR2 reads SVGIG (reference sequence). The CDR3 totals 15 residues. V was cut by 2 bases and J by 4 bases, with 15 bases left in between. This CDR3 reads CAWSIRRAVYNEQFF. For the CDR3, the DNA is TGTGCCTGGAGTATTCGTCGGGCGGTATACAATGAGCAGTTCTTC.

This chain connects TRBV7-9 to TRBJ2-1, with TRBD2 identical over 12 bases. The V segment lost 4 bases and the J segment 5 bases; nucleotides outside the gene matches: 9. Per germline, CDR1 SEHNR and CDR2 FQNEAQ (reference sequence). This CDR3 comprises 17 residues. The CDR3 sequence is CASSSRLAGGWDNEQFF. The CDR3 coding sequence is TGTGCCAGCAGCTCCCGGCTAGCGGGGGGGTGGGACAATGAGCAGTTCTTC.

About this clone: This specimen includes other DNA sequences encoding the same CDR3. The chain joins TRBV9 to TRBJ1-1; D remains unclear. CDR3 length equals 13 residues. Germline CDR1 is SGDLS and CDR2 is YYNGEE. V dropped 2 bases and J dropped 0 bases, with 5 bases sitting between them. CDR3 residues: CASSVEVNTEAFF. CDR3 nucleotide sequence: TGTGCCAGCAGCGTCGAGGTGAACACTGAAGCTTTCTTT. The full variable domain, with the rest looked up from reference TRBV9 and TRBJ1-1, is DSGVTQTPKHLITATGQRVTLRCSPRSGDLSVYWYQQSLDQGLQFLIQYYNGEERAKGNILERFSAQQFPDLHSELNLSSLELGDSALYFCASSVEVNTEAFFGQGTRLTVV.

Here the CDR3 reads CASSVDPSGGTYEQYF. In DNA, the CDR3 is TGTGCCAGCAGCGTAGATCCTAGCGGGGGGACCTACGAGCAGTACTTC. V usage is TRBV9 and J usage is TRBJ2-7; 11 nucleotides line up with TRBD2. The CDR3 contains 16 residues. The V gene end was trimmed by 0 bases and the J gene end by 2 bases; junction bases not matched to a gene: 4. Germline loops: CDR1 SGDLS, CDR2 YYNGEE.

The V call is TRBV5-6, the J call TRBJ2-7, with no clear D. This CDR3 comprises 14 residues. V shed 4 bases and J shed 2 bases, with 13 bases lying between them. Germline CDR1 reads SGHDT; CDR2 reads YYEEEE. This CDR3 reads CASSLISTPYEQYF. CDR3 sequence (DNA): TGTGCCAGCAGCCTAATCTCTACGCCCTACGAGCAGTACTTC.

The J gene is TRBJ2-1, the V gene TRBV30, with D perhaps given as TRBD1 or TRBD2 (5 bases each). V was trimmed by 0 bases and J by 5 bases, leaving 8 bases between them. Germline CDR1 GTSNPN, CDR2 SVGIG (reference sequence). The CDR3 runs to 13 residues. CDR3 amino acids: CAWSVRGNNEQFF. The CDR3 DNA reads TGTGCCTGGAGTGTACGGGGCAACAATGAGCAGTTCTTC.

CDR3 residues: CASTSDWAKGQFF. The CDR3 DNA follows: TGTGCCAGCACCTCAGACTGGGCTAAGGGGCAGTTCTTC. The rearrangement joins TRBV6-1 to TRBJ2-1; the D is unclear. Deletions cut 7 bases from V and 12 bases from J, with 19 bases between. Per the germline V gene, CDR1 is MNHNS and CDR2 is SASEGT. The CDR3 sequence is 13 residues long.

With regard to this clone: Other DNA sequences in this sample translate to the same CDR3. The V gene is TRBV10-3, the J gene TRBJ2-3, with D tentatively TRBD2 (6 bases). The CDR3 has 14 amino acids. The V end lost 4 bases, the J end lost 0 bases, and 8 bases lay between the germline ends. Germline loops: CDR1 ENHRY, CDR2 SYGVKD. CDR3: CAISVAGSTDTQYF. CDR3 coding DNA: TGTGCCATCAGTGTCGCGGGGAGCACAGATACGCAGTATTTT.

The chain links TRBV2 to TRBJ2-2; the D gene is possibly TRBD1 (7 bases). Germline V gives CDR1 SNHLY, CDR2 FYNNEI. Trimming cost V 2 bases and J 6 bases, with 13 bases left between them. The CDR3 loop spans 15 amino acids. The CDR3 spells CASSERRGLAGELFF. CDR3 nucleotides: TGTGCCAGCAGTGAAAGGAGGGGGCTCGCCGGGGAGCTGTTTTTT.

The chain combines TRBV6-1 with TRBJ2-7; 9 nucleotides line up with TRBD1. The germline CDR1 and CDR2 sequences are MNHNS and SASEGT. V shed 1 base and J 4 bases; nucleotides not matched to a gene: 5. This CDR3 comprises 15 residues. DNA of the CDR3: TGTGCCAGCAGTGAAGTGGTGACAGGGGGGTACGAGCAGTACTTC. This gives the protein CASSEVVTGGYEQYF.

V usage is TRBV6-5 and J usage is TRBJ1-1; 7 bases are a match to TRBD1. With 5 bases clipped from V and 6 bases from J, the junction kept 9 bases outside the gene matches. This CDR3 is built from 14 residues. Germline CDR1 and CDR2: MNHEY and SVGAGI. This CDR3 is CASSRGGSRAEAFF. CDR3 sequence (DNA): TGTGCCAGCAGTAGAGGGGGCTCAAGGGCTGAAGCTTTCTTT.

As regards this clone: Within the sample, other DNA sequences also encode this same CDR3. The rearrangement joins TRBV28 to TRBJ2-7; D tentatively fits TRBD1 or TRBD2 (6 bases each). The length of the CDR3 is 14 residues. Germline V lookup: CDR1 MDHEN, CDR2 SYDVKM. V was trimmed by 5 bases and J by 0 bases, leaving 11 bases between them. CDR3 residues: CASSGGGSSYEQYF. The CDR3 DNA is TGTGCCAGCAGTGGAGGGGGAAGCTCCTACGAGCAGTACTTC.

This rearrangement joins TRBV2 to TRBJ2-3; 10 bases agree with TRBD1. CDR3 size: 16 residues. Looked up from germline, CDR1 is SNHLY and CDR2 is FYNNEI. The V and J ends lost 3 bases and 1 base, in that order; junction bases with no gene match: 4. The CDR3 is CASSETGTGGTDTQYF. The CDR3, as DNA: TGTGCCAGCAGTGAGACCGGGACAGGGGGCACAGATACGCAGTATTTT.

The chain uses TRBV30 and TRBJ1-1; tentative D call: TRBD1 (5 bases). Looked up from germline, CDR1 is GTSNPN and CDR2 is SVGIG (reference sequence). Trimming took off 3 bases at V and 4 bases at J, with 24 bases between the two ends. The CDR3 length is 17 residues. The CDR3 reads CAWSRGRPTVSTTEAFF. The CDR3 region has the DNA TGTGCCTGGAGCCGAGGCCGACCGACAGTTTCTACCACTGAAGCTTTCTTT.

This sequence joins TRBV28 and TRBJ1-5, with D uncertain. CDR1 is MDHEN and CDR2 is SYDVKM in the germline V gene. The CDR3 sequence is 16 residues long. Trimming removed 6 bases at V and 0 bases at J, with 15 bases between. The CDR3, as DNA: TGTGCCAGCAGCATCCACAGTGGGTATAGCAATCAGCCCCAGCATTTT. It codes for CASSIHSGYSNQPQHF.

The gene calls are TRBV30 and TRBJ1-5; TRBD1 matches at 7 bases. The trim removed 3 bases at V and 11 bases at J, leaving 13 bases unmatched. This CDR3 spans 14 amino acids. CDR1 GTSNPN and CDR2 SVGIG come from the germline V gene (reference sequence). This CDR3 is CAWSARQGRWAQHF. The CDR3 DNA sequence: TGTGCCTGGAGCGCAAGACAGGGCCGCTGGGCCCAGCATTTT.

The genes are TRBV10-3 and TRBJ2-1, with TRBD1 matching over 7 bases. The junction had 11 bases not matched to a gene; V was cut back by 6 bases and J by 9 bases. CDR3 size: 14 residues. CDR1 is ENHRY and CDR2 is SYGVKD in the germline V gene. CDR3 in DNA: TGTGCCATCAGCCCACAGGGGCGGACGGGTGAGCAGTTCTTC. Translating it yields CAISPQGRTGEQFF.